A selection of T cell receptor beta chains follows, all from one sample in a study of T cell responses to AZD1222 COVID-19 vaccine. Using immunoSEQ multiplex PCR, the repertoire was profiled, and TCRdb retains in-frame clones only, with some absent. The sample records around 66,000 clones, roughly nine tenths being singletons. Sequences were derived from peripheral blood, sampled on day 0 of AZD1222 vaccination. The origin of the receptors is an adult in good health. CDR3s include the opening cysteine and the closing phenylalanine or tryptophan. D genes are given only for firm matches. Rows give clone size only sometimes, using once, few, many, or a class for an expanded clone.

CDR3	DNA	size	D	J	V
CASGGGTDPHQPQHF	TGTGCCTCCGGTGGAGGGACAGACCCCCATCAGCCCCAGCATTTT	.	TRBD1	TRBJ1-5	TRBV15
CASRLPGQGYTGELFF	TGTGCCAGCAGACTTCCGGGACAGGGTTACACCGGGGAGCTGTTTTTT	.	TRBD1	TRBJ2-2	TRBV27
CASWPGTGNSEAFF	TGTGCCAGCTGGCCCGGGACAGGGAATTCTGAAGCTTTCTTT	once	TRBD1	TRBJ1-1	TRBV11-3
CASSLVSGHSNQPQHF	TGTGCCAGCAGCTTAGTTTCGGGTCATAGCAATCAGCCCCAGCATTTT	.	.	TRBJ1-5	TRBV7-2
CASSLGAGRLFF	TGTGCCAGCAGCTTAGGCGCAGGGCGACTGTTTTTT	.	.	TRBJ1-4	TRBV11-2
CASSSTGLGEQYF	TGTGCCAGCAGCTCGACAGGGTTGGGCGAGCAGTACTTC	.	TRBD1	TRBJ2-7	TRBV7-6
CASSHPILRGGIEKLFF	TGCGCCAGCAGCCACCCGATTTTGAGGGGGGGAATCGAAAAACTGTTTTTT	.	.	TRBJ1-4	TRBV4-1
CSALDSEGYTF	TGCAGCGCGCTGGACAGCGAGGGCTACACCTTC	once	.	TRBJ1-2	TRBV29-1
CASSLIGGSRTGELFF	TGTGCCAGCAGCTTAATCGGGGGCTCGAGGACCGGGGAGCTGTTTTTT	once	.	TRBJ2-2	TRBV7-3
CASSERTAGPLHF	TGCGCCAGCAGCGAGCGAACAGCGGGACCCCTCCACTTT	few	.	TRBJ1-6	TRBV10-1
CASSQDSLGAFF	TGCGCCAGCAGCCAAGATTCTTTAGGAGCTTTCTTT	.	.	TRBJ1-1	TRBV4-1
CASSEWLGGQETQYF	TGTGCCAGCAGTGAATGGTTAGGGGGCCAAGAGACCCAGTACTTC	.	.	TRBJ2-5	TRBV25-1
CASSLGLAGDEQFF	TGTGCCAGCAGTTTAGGACTAGCCGGTGATGAGCAGTTCTTC	.	TRBD2	TRBJ2-1	TRBV27
CASSRTYEQYF	TGTGCCAGCAGTAGAACCTACGAGCAGTACTTC	.	.	TRBJ2-7	TRBV2
CASSSPPGRLSTLNLYEQYF	TGCGCCAGCAGCTCCCCCCCTGGCAGGCTTTCTACCTTAAATCTCTACGAGCAGTACTTC	few	.	TRBJ2-7	TRBV5-1
CASSQIAGGLRLGSNEQFF	TGTGCCAGCAGCCAAATAGCGGGGGGGCTTCGATTGGGCAGCAATGAGCAGTTCTTC	.	TRBD2	TRBJ2-1	TRBV3-1/TRBV3-2
CASSEPGTGANQPQHF	TGTGCCAGCAGTGAACCCGGGACAGGGGCCAATCAGCCCCAGCATTTT	.	TRBD1	TRBJ1-5	TRBV2
CASSLSQNTEAFF	TGTGCCAGCAGCTTATCACAGAACACTGAAGCTTTCTTT	.	.	TRBJ1-1	TRBV11-3
CASSQGAGVYEQYF	TGTGCCAGCAGCCAAGGGGCGGGAGTGTACGAGCAGTACTTC	.	TRBD2	TRBJ2-7	TRBV3-1/TRBV3-2
CASLPHQETQYF	TGTGCCAGCCTCCCGCACCAAGAGACCCAGTACTTC	.	.	TRBJ2-5	TRBV11-2
CASRSQGGNNSPLHF	TGTGCCAGCCGATCCCAGGGGGGAAATAATTCACCCCTCCACTTT	once	TRBD1	TRBJ1-6	TRBV2
CASSPRLEGTGELFF	TGCGCCAGCAGCCCGAGACTCGAGGGCACCGGGGAGCTGTTTTTT	.	.	TRBJ2-2	TRBV5-1
CASSPGHDTEAFF	TGTGCCAGCAGCCCCGGACACGACACTGAAGCTTTCTTT	once	.	TRBJ1-1	TRBV7-3
CASTLGLAGGGHTGELFF	TGTGCCAGCACTCTGGGGCTAGCGGGAGGAGGGCACACCGGGGAGCTGTTTTTT	.	TRBD2	TRBJ2-2	TRBV27
CSASVGAFGNTIYF	TGCAGTGCTAGTGTGGGGGCGTTCGGAAACACCATATATTTT	few	.	TRBJ1-3	TRBV20-1
CASSEDPTDTQYF	TGTGCCAGCAGCGAGGACCCCACAGATACGCAGTATTTT	.	.	TRBJ2-3	TRBV9
CASSPWGDTQYF	TGTGCCAGCTCACCATGGGGGGATACGCAGTATTTT	.	.	TRBJ2-3	TRBV18
CASKIAGSPEQYF	TGTGCCAGCAAGATAGCGGGGTCTCCCGAGCAGTACTTC	.	TRBD2	TRBJ2-7	TRBV27
CASRPGWEKNTEAFF	TGTGCCAGCAGGCCAGGGTGGGAGAAGAACACTGAAGCTTTCTTT	.	.	TRBJ1-1	TRBV25-1
CASSPPTGYGYTF	TGTGCCAGCAGTCCCCCGACAGGGTACGGCTACACCTTC	medium-sized	TRBD1	TRBJ1-2	TRBV6-5
CATRDRGGYEQYF	TGTGCCACCAGGGACAGGGGGGGATACGAGCAGTACTTC	.	TRBD1	TRBJ2-7	TRBV19
CASSPREGVLNSPLHF	TGCGCCAGCAGCCCTCGGGAAGGCGTACTAAATTCACCCCTCCACTTT	.	.	TRBJ1-6	TRBV4-1
CASSQGKNGQGMEKLFF	TGCGCCAGCAGCCAAGGGAAAAATGGACAGGGAATGGAAAAACTGTTTTTT	.	TRBD1	TRBJ1-4	TRBV4-3
CASSVGPGETQYF	TGTGCCAGCAGCGTGGGTCCGGGAGAGACCCAGTACTTC	once	.	TRBJ2-5	TRBV9
CSARGAYEQYF	TGCAGTGCTAGAGGGGCCTACGAGCAGTACTTC	.	.	TRBJ2-7	TRBV20-1
CASSQTGTGALPTEAFF	TGCGCCAGCAGTCAAACCGGGACAGGGGCGCTTCCCACTGAAGCTTTCTTT	.	TRBD1	TRBJ1-1	TRBV23-1
CASSRDRDTGELFF	TGCGCCAGCAGCCGGGACAGGGACACCGGGGAGCTGTTTTTT	.	TRBD1	TRBJ2-2	TRBV23-1
CASSQGTGAHSPLHF	TGTGCCAGCAGCCAAGGGACAGGGGCGCATTCACCCCTCCACTTT	.	TRBD1	TRBJ1-6	TRBV14
CASSLVYHNEQFF	TGTGCCAGCAGCTTAGTATACCACAATGAGCAGTTCTTC	.	.	TRBJ2-1	TRBV5-4
CASTLLRGYTF	TGTGCCAGCACCCTTCTACGGGGCTACACCTTC	.	.	TRBJ1-2	TRBV27
CASTTPAHDEQYF	TGTGCCAGCACCACGCCGGCGCACGACGAGCAGTACTTC	.	.	TRBJ2-7	TRBV6-5
CASSLPRGQDYGYTF	TGCGCCAGCAGCTTGCCCAGGGGGCAGGACTATGGCTACACCTTC	.	TRBD1	TRBJ1-2	TRBV5-1
CASSPAGGIEAFF	TGTGCCAGCAGCCCCGCCGGCGGTATTGAAGCTTTCTTT	.	.	TRBJ1-1	TRBV7-8
CAWGGLADNEQFF	TGTGCCTGGGGGGGTCTAGCGGACAATGAGCAGTTCTTC	.	TRBD2	TRBJ2-1	TRBV30
CASSLDPNTEAFF	TGTGCCAGCAGCTTAGACCCGAACACTGAAGCTTTCTTT	.	.	TRBJ1-1	TRBV7-6
CASSILQGVGEQFF	TGTGCCAGCAGCATACTACAGGGAGTGGGTGAGCAGTTCTTC	.	.	TRBJ2-1	TRBV11-3